These T cell receptor beta chains were read from a single sample in a study of CD8+ T cells in alopecia areata. This table comes from immunoSEQ multiplex PCR, and its TCRdb copy is limited to in-frame clones, with some not included. The table shows a few hundred thousand clones, with 60% occurring only once. This specimen was CD4+ T cells sorted from blood, taken at roughly week 52, from a patient treated with tofacitinib. All receptors come from a human donor with alopecia areata. CDR3s include the opening cysteine and the closing phenylalanine or tryptophan. A D gene is named only where the DNA matches it firmly. Part of the rows lack a size; the others show once, few, many or a class for expanded clones.

J: TRBJ2-2
size: NA
V: TRBV5-1
D: NA
DNA: TGCGCCAGCAGGGACTCCATAGGGACCGGGGAGCTGTTTTTT
CDR3: CASRDSIGTGELFF

J: TRBJ2-7
size: NA
V: TRBV2
D: NA
DNA: TGTGCCAGCAGTGAGCAGGGGCTTTCCTACGAGCAGTACTTC
CDR3: CASSEQGLSYEQYF

J: TRBJ1-2
size: NA
V: TRBV29-1
D: NA
DNA: TGCAGCGTTGGTGGCGGCGACCAGCGCTATGGCTACACCTTC
CDR3: CSVGGGDQRYGYTF

J: TRBJ2-2
size: few
V: TRBV9
D: NA
DNA: TGTGCCAGCTCTCCTCGGGTGGCCGGGGAGCTGTTTTTT
CDR3: CASSPRVAGELFF

J: TRBJ2-5
size: NA
V: TRBV2
D: TRBD1
DNA: TGTGCCAGCAGTGGACAGGGAGAGGAGACCCAGTACTTC
CDR3: CASSGQGEETQYF

J: TRBJ2-7
size: NA
V: TRBV9
D: NA
DNA: TGTGCCAGCAGCCCTCTGCCGGACGGCTACGAGCAGTACTTC
CDR3: CASSPLPDGYEQYF

J: TRBJ2-1
size: few
V: TRBV2
D: NA
DNA: TGTGCCAGCAGTGCTCGTTACCCCAATGAGCAGTTCTTC
CDR3: CASSARYPNEQFF

J: TRBJ1-3
size: NA
V: TRBV29-1
D: NA
DNA: TGCAGCGCCCCAGTAGGAAACACCATATATTTT
CDR3: CSAPVGNTIYF

J: TRBJ2-7
size: few
V: TRBV4-1
D: NA
DNA: TGCGCCAGCAGCCAAGAAGGGGCGAGCTACGAGCAGTACTTC
CDR3: CASSQEGASYEQYF

J: TRBJ2-1
size: NA
V: TRBV4-3
D: NA
DNA: TGCGCCAGCAGCCAAGGCACAGGGAGGGATGAGCAGTTCTTC
CDR3: CASSQGTGRDEQFF

J: TRBJ1-4
size: NA
V: TRBV6-5
D: NA
DNA: TGTGCCACCCGAGGCCTACATGAAAAACTGTTTTTT
CDR3: CATRGLHEKLFF

J: TRBJ2-7
size: NA
V: TRBV2
D: NA
DNA: TGTGCCAGCAGTGACCAGGGAGCAGCAGCGGGCTACGAGCAGTACTTC
CDR3: CASSDQGAAAGYEQYF

J: TRBJ2-1
size: NA
V: TRBV29-1
D: TRBD2
DNA: TGCAGCGCGGGACTAGCGGATGGAGAGCAGTTCTTC
CDR3: CSAGLADGEQFF

J: TRBJ1-2
size: few
V: TRBV2
D: NA
DNA: TGTGCCAGCAGTGAAGAGGCAGGATTGATTGGCTACACCTTC
CDR3: CASSEEAGLIGYTF

J: TRBJ1-4
size: NA
V: TRBV4-1
D: NA
DNA: TGCGCCAGCAGGGGGTCAGGAGATGAAAAACTGTTTTTT
CDR3: CASRGSGDEKLFF

J: TRBJ1-1
size: NA
V: TRBV29-1
D: TRBD1
DNA: TGCAGCGTAGGGACAGGGGTTATGAACACTGAAGCTTTCTTT
CDR3: CSVGTGVMNTEAFF

J: TRBJ2-7
size: NA
V: TRBV7-6
D: NA
DNA: TGTGCCAGCAGCTTCGACAGCTACGAGCAGTACTTC
CDR3: CASSFDSYEQYF

J: TRBJ2-2
size: NA
V: TRBV9
D: TRBD1
DNA: TGTGCCAGCAGCCTTACCGGGACAGCTAACACCGGGGAGCTGTTTTTT
CDR3: CASSLTGTANTGELFF

J: TRBJ1-1
size: few
V: TRBV30
D: NA
DNA: TGTGCCTGGAGTACGTTTCCGGGGAGTGGGAACACTGAAGCTTTCTTT
CDR3: CAWSTFPGSGNTEAFF

J: TRBJ1-1
size: NA
V: TRBV5-1
D: TRBD1
DNA: TGCGCCAGCAGCTGGGGACAGGAGAACACTGAAGCTTTCTTT
CDR3: CASSWGQENTEAFF

J: TRBJ2-7
size: NA
V: TRBV9
D: TRBD2
DNA: TGTGCCAGCAGCGTAGACGAGCGGGGGGGCCCCGAGCAGTACTTC
CDR3: CASSVDERGGPEQYF

J: TRBJ2-5
size: NA
V: TRBV30
D: TRBD2
DNA: TGTGCCTGGAGTGTTATAGCGGGGAGACAAGAGACCCAGTACTTC
CDR3: CAWSVIAGRQETQYF

J: TRBJ1-2
size: few
V: TRBV30
D: TRBD1
DNA: TGTGCCGTGACAGGGGTTAACTATGGCTACACCTTC
CDR3: CAVTGVNYGYTF

J: TRBJ2-7
size: NA
V: TRBV6-1
D: NA
DNA: TGTGCCAGCAGTGGGGACCATTCTCCCGAGCAGTACTTC
CDR3: CASSGDHSPEQYF

J: TRBJ2-5
size: NA
V: TRBV9
D: NA
DNA: TGTGCCAGCAGCGTAGATATACTTGGGGAGACCCAGTACTTC
CDR3: CASSVDILGETQYF

J: TRBJ2-5
size: NA
V: TRBV18
D: TRBD1
DNA: TGTGCCAGCTCACCGGACAGGGCGAGGAGCCAAGAGACCCAGTACTTC
CDR3: CASSPDRARSQETQYF

J: TRBJ1-6
size: NA
V: TRBV4-3
D: TRBD1
DNA: TGCGCCAGCAGCCAAGGGGGACAGGGGGTGAATTCACCCCTCCACTTT
CDR3: CASSQGGQGVNSPLHF

J: TRBJ2-7
size: NA
V: TRBV5-6
D: TRBD2
DNA: TGTGCCAGCAGGAGACTAGCGGGGGTCTACGAGCAGTACTTC
CDR3: CASRRLAGVYEQYF

J: TRBJ2-2
size: NA
V: TRBV29-1
D: NA
DNA: TGCAGCGCCGGGGCTGGGGCCACCGGGGAGCTGTTTTTT
CDR3: CSAGAGATGELFF

J: TRBJ2-4
size: NA
V: TRBV9
D: NA
DNA: TGTGCCAGCAGCGTAGAGGGGGCCAAAAACATTCAGTACTTC
CDR3: CASSVEGAKNIQYF

J: TRBJ2-1
size: NA
V: TRBV7-9
D: NA
DNA: TGTGCCAGCAGCTTAGATCCGGGACAGTTCTTC
CDR3: CASSLDPGQFF

J: TRBJ1-5
size: few
V: TRBV19
D: TRBD1
DNA: TGTGCCAGTAGAACAGGGGGCTCTGGCAATCAGCCCCAGCATTTT
CDR3: CASRTGGSGNQPQHF

J: TRBJ1-1
size: NA
V: TRBV19
D: NA
DNA: TGTGCCAGTAGTCGACTGGTAAACACTGAAGCTTTCTTT
CDR3: CASSRLVNTEAFF

J: TRBJ1-1
size: NA
V: TRBV11-2
D: NA
DNA: TGTGCCAGCAGCTTAGCAGGGGCCGGAGTCATGAACACTGAAGCTTTCTTT
CDR3: CASSLAGAGVMNTEAFF

J: TRBJ2-3
size: NA
V: TRBV30
D: NA
DNA: TGTGCCTGGAGTTACCCGGGGGGCACAGATACGCAGTATTTT
CDR3: CAWSYPGGTDTQYF

J: TRBJ1-3
size: NA
V: TRBV4-1
D: NA
DNA: TGCGCCAGCAGCCCGTACGAGCAAAAAGCCGGGACCGTAGGAAACACCATATATTTT
CDR3: CASSPYEQKAGTVGNTIYF

J: TRBJ1-6
size: NA
V: TRBV9
D: NA
DNA: TGTGCCAGCAGCGACGGAAGCTCCTATAATTCACCCCTCCACTTT
CDR3: CASSDGSSYNSPLHF

J: TRBJ2-6
size: few
V: TRBV5-6
D: NA
DNA: TGTGCCAGCCATACCCCGGGGGCTGGGGCCAACGTCCTGACTTTC
CDR3: CASHTPGAGANVLTF

J: TRBJ2-5
size: NA
V: TRBV5-6
D: NA
DNA: TGTGCCAGCAGCTTGACGGACCGGGAGACCCAGTACTTC
CDR3: CASSLTDRETQYF

J: TRBJ2-3
size: NA
V: TRBV2
D: NA
DNA: TGTGCCAGCATACCGGGACCAAGCACAGATACGCAGTATTTT
CDR3: CASIPGPSTDTQYF